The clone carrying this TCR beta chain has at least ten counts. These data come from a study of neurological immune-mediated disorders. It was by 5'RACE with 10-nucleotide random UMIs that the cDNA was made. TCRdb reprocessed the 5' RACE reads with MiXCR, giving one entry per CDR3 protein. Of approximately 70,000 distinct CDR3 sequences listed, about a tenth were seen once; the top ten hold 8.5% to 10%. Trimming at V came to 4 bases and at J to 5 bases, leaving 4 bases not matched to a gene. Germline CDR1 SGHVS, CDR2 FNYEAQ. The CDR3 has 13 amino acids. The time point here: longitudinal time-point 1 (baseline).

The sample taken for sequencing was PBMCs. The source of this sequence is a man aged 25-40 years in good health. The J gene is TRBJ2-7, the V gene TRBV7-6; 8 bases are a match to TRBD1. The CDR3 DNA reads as TGTGCCAGCAGCTACGGACAGGGAGACGAGCAGTACTTC. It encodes CASSYGQGDEQYF.